One and the same sample provided the 24 T cell receptor beta chains below, sequenced in a study of radiotherapy plus CTLA-4 blockade in lung cancer. Data came from immunoSEQ multiplex PCR; TCRdb stores just in-frame clones and leaves some out. The sample consists of about 48,000 clones, around 86% of them appearing once. The input for sequencing was peripheral blood, taken from a patient treated with radiotherapy plus ipilimumab. The receptors were gathered from a human donor with non-small cell lung cancer who had stable disease on radiotherapy plus ipilimumab.

V is TRBV7-9 and J is TRBJ2-5, with 7 bases matching TRBD2. Germline V gene sequence: CDR1 SEHNR, CDR2 FQNEAQ (reference sequence). This CDR3 has 16 amino acids. Losses at the gene ends were 3 bases for V and 5 bases for J; bases not matched to a gene: 12. For the CDR3, the DNA is TGTGCCAGCAGCTTCCCCCTGGCGGGAGAGGGCGAGACCCAGTACTTC. This encodes CASSFPLAGEGETQYF.

The rearrangement links TRBV7-3 to TRBJ2-1, with 9 nucleotides matching TRBD2. Germline V gene sequence: CDR1 SGHTA, CDR2 FQGTGA. Losses at the gene ends were 5 bases for V and 1 base for J; bases not matched to a gene: 3. CDR3 length: 15 residues. The DNA for the CDR3 is TGTGCCAGCAGCCCTAGCGGGATATCCTACAATGAGCAGTTCTTC. This codes for CASSPSGISYNEQFF.

V and J are TRBV5-6 and TRBJ2-1, with D possibly matching TRBD2 (7 bases). The germline V and J ends were trimmed by 0 bases and 7 bases, with 17 bases remaining between them. Germline V lookup: CDR1 SGHDT, CDR2 YYEEEE. The CDR3 has 16 residues. The CDR3 DNA reads TGTGCCAGCAGCTTGGCACCGGCAGGGAGGGGGAATGAGCAGTTCTTC. It specifies CASSLAPAGRGNEQFF.

The chain uses TRBV9 and TRBJ2-2; 11 bases agree with TRBD2. The V gene end was trimmed by 3 bases and the J gene end by 7 bases; junction bases not matched to a gene: 17. This CDR3 is 19 amino acids long. Germline loops: CDR1 SGDLS, CDR2 YYNGEE. CDR3 DNA: TGTGCCAGCAGCGACCCCTACCCTTCACTAGCGGGAGTGGTCGGGGAGCTGTTTTTT. Residues: CASSDPYPSLAGVVGELFF.

A few counts support this clone. V is TRBV30 and J is TRBJ1-2; 8 bases are shared with TRBD1. J gave up 5 bases and V 2 bases, and 4 bases lay outside the gene matches. Germline CDR1 is GTSNPN and CDR2 is SVGIG (reference sequence). This CDR3 spans 13 amino acids. The CDR3 loop reads CAWSRDRPYGYTF. CDR3 DNA sequence: TGTGCCTGGAGTCGGGACAGGCCTTATGGCTACACCTTC.

The rearrangement links TRBV10-3 to TRBJ1-5; TRBD1 matches 9 bases. CDR3 size: 13 residues. V was clipped by 8 bases and J by 6 bases; unmatched bases: 5. Germline V gives CDR1 ENHRY, CDR2 SYGVKD. In DNA, the CDR3 is TGTGCCATCGGACAGGGGAGCGGTCAGCCCCAGCATTTT. Protein: CAIGQGSGQPQHF.

This chain uses TRBV25-1 with TRBJ1-2, with 7 bases fitting TRBD1. The ends lost 1 base at V and 5 bases at J; junction bases unmatched: 1. The CDR3 has 13 amino acids. Per germline, CDR1 MGHDK and CDR2 SYGVNS. CDR3 region: CASSESTGYGYTF. CDR3 sequence (DNA): TGTGCCAGCAGTGAATCGACAGGGTATGGCTACACCTTC.

The chain carries TRBV5-4 and TRBJ2-5, with 9 bases that match TRBD1. The tail of the sequence fits TRBJ2-7 better, so the J call may be wrong. The CDR3 loop spans 15 amino acids. The germline CDR1 and CDR2 sequences are SGHNT and YYREEE (reference sequence). The CDR3 coding sequence is TGTGCCAGCAGCTTAACGTGGGACAGGGCCTACGAGCAGTACTTC. Its protein product is CASSLTWDRAYEQYF.

This clone was seen more than once but under ten times. This rearrangement joins TRBV19 to TRBJ2-7, with TRBD1 matching 9 bases. The CDR3 is 14 amino acids. CDR1 is LNHDA, CDR2 SQIVND, per germline (reference sequence). V was clipped by 10 bases and J by 2 bases; unmatched bases: 9. As DNA, the CDR3 is TGTGCCACCCGGTCGGACAGGGGCGCCTACGAGCAGTACTTC. It is translated as CATRSDRGAYEQYF.

CDR3 DNA sequence: TGTGCCAGCAGCCGAAGCGCGGTGCGAGGGGAGCAGTTCTTC. Translation: CASSRSAVRGEQFF. The J gene is TRBJ2-1, the V gene TRBV7-9; D might be TRBD2 (5 bases). The CDR3 runs to 14 residues. In germline, CDR1 is SEHNR, CDR2 FQNEAQ (reference sequence). V lost 5 bases and J lost 10, with 18 bases in between.

The V and J genes are TRBV6-4 and TRBJ2-2; 8 nucleotides agree with TRBD2. Germline CDR1 is MRHNA and CDR2 is SNTAGT. The CDR3 runs to 13 residues. The V gene end was trimmed by 6 bases and the J gene end by 4 bases; junction bases not matched to a gene: 1. CDR3 nucleotides: TGTGCCAGCAGCGGGAGGGCCACCGGGGAGCTGTTTTTT. It specifies CASSGRATGELFF.

The chain employs TRBV16 and TRBJ2-3, with D perhaps matching TRBD2 (6 bases). CDR1 KGHSY and CDR2 FQNENV come from the germline V gene. V lost 3 bases to trimming and J lost 2 bases, with 12 bases between them. This CDR3 is built from 15 residues. The CDR3: CASSQYGTLTDTQYF. CDR3 bases: TGTGCCAGCAGCCAGTACGGGACTCTCACAGATACGCAGTATTTT.

The rearrangement joins TRBV6-1 to TRBJ2-3; TRBD1 agrees at 8 bases. V was clipped by 4 bases and J by 0 bases; unmatched bases: 3. This CDR3 contains 15 residues. The germline CDR1 and CDR2 sequences are MNHNS and SASEGT. Here the CDR3 reads CASSAQGASTDTQYF. CDR3 nucleotide sequence: TGTGCCAGCAGTGCGCAGGGGGCCAGCACAGATACGCAGTATTTT.

This chain joins TRBV28 and TRBJ1-2, with D perhaps TRBD1 (5 bases). Germline V CDR1 and CDR2: MDHEN, SYDVKM. This CDR3 has 13 amino acids. The ends were cut back, 4 bases at V and 4 bases at J, with 10 bases in the middle. CDR3 DNA sequence: TGTGCCAGCAGTTCCCAGGGCCTCTATGGCTACACCTTC. It translates to CASSSQGLYGYTF.

This clone was counted only a few times. The chain recombines TRBV6-6 with TRBJ2-7; 9 nucleotides match TRBD1. Germline V gene lookup returns CDR1 MNHNY and CDR2 SVGAGI (reference sequence). Losses at the gene ends were 10 bases for V and 4 bases for J; bases not matched to a gene: 8. This CDR3 is 13 amino acids long. DNA of the CDR3: TGTGCCACCTCACAGGGGGCCGGTTACGAGCAGTACTTC. It translates to CATSQGAGYEQYF.

The chain joins TRBV6-1 to TRBJ1-3, with D unresolved. Trimming stripped 3 bases from V and 0 bases from J, with 9 bases between. There are 15 residues in the CDR3. CDR1 and CDR2 (germline): MNHNS, SASEGT. CDR3 bases: TGTGCCAGCAGTGAGACGGGGTTCTCTGGAAACACCATATATTTT. It is translated as CASSETGFSGNTIYF.

This CDR3 is CASRGDTDTQYF. The CDR3 DNA follows: TGTGCCAGCAGGGGAGACACAGATACGCAGTATTTT. V gene TRBV28 combines with J gene TRBJ2-3; D may be TRBD2 (5 bases). Germline values: CDR1 MDHEN, CDR2 SYDVKM. CDR3 size: 12 residues. Trimming removed 6 bases from V and 2 bases from J, with 6 bases in between.

This clone was found once. The genes are TRBV10-3 and TRBJ2-3; perhaps TRBD2 as D (8 bases). V lost 3 bases and J lost 3, with 19 bases in between. CDR3 size: 17 residues. Germline CDR1 and CDR2: ENHRY and SYGVKD. The CDR3 sequence: CAISEGGSGGRTDTQYF. For the CDR3, the DNA is TGTGCCATCAGTGAAGGGGGCAGCGGCGGGAGGACAGATACGCAGTATTTT.

The chain joins TRBV7-2 to TRBJ1-4; D is perhaps TRBD1 (5 bases). There are 15 residues in the CDR3. Trimming stripped 5 bases from V and 8 bases from J, with 18 bases between. Germline CDR1 reads SGHTA; CDR2 reads FQGNSA. DNA for the CDR3: TGTGCCAGCAGCACCTCGCTAGGGGTGAACGAAAAACTGTTTTTT. Translating it yields CASSTSLGVNEKLFF.

The chain combines TRBV4-3 with TRBJ2-7, with D possibly matching TRBD1 (5 bases). This CDR3 is built from 17 residues. The germline gives CDR1 LGHNA, CDR2 YSLEER. Between the trimmed V and J ends, which lost 0 bases and 0 bases, there was a span of 15 bases. The CDR3 loop is CASSQELDTSSSYEQYF. CDR3 DNA sequence: TGCGCCAGCAGCCAAGAGCTGGACACCTCGAGCTCCTACGAGCAGTACTTC.

The V call is TRBV15, the J call TRBJ2-1, with 8 bases aligning to TRBD1. Unmatched junction bases numbered 1, after V lost 4 bases and J lost 2 bases. This CDR3 contains 14 residues. The germline V gene has CDR1 LNHNV and CDR2 YYDKDF (reference sequence). CDR3 nucleotides: TGTGCCACCAGCACGGGACAGGCCTACAATGAGCAGTTCTTC. It specifies CATSTGQAYNEQFF.

V gene TRBV30 combines with J gene TRBJ1-2; D is perhaps TRBD1 (5 bases). This CDR3 comprises 13 residues. Germline V lookup: CDR1 GTSNPN, CDR2 SVGIG (reference sequence). V lost 3 bases and J 4 bases, leaving 12 bases between the germline ends. CDR3 coding DNA: TGTGCCTGGAGGGATCGCGGGACCTATGGCTACACCTTC. Translated: CAWRDRGTYGYTF.

The chain links TRBV18 to TRBJ2-1; 7 bases fit TRBD1. The junction had 6 bases not matched to a gene; V was cut back by 3 bases and J by 4 bases. Germline lookup yields CDR1 KGHSH and CDR2 LQKENI. The CDR3 length is 15 residues. CDR3 in DNA: TGTGCCAGCTCACCGAGGGGGCCCCCTTACAATGAGCAGTTCTTC. This translates into CASSPRGPPYNEQFF.

A single count supports this clone. The rearrangement links TRBV7-6 to TRBJ1-1; weak D call: TRBD1 (6 bases). Looked up from germline, CDR1 is SGHVS and CDR2 is FNYEAQ. This CDR3 contains 17 residues. The V end was cut by 2 bases, the J end by 0 bases, with 16 bases between. CDR3 DNA: TGTGCCAGCAGCTTATCTCACCAGGGGATGGTGAACACTGAAGCTTTCTTT. Its protein is CASSLSHQGMVNTEAFF.